These 27 T cell receptor beta chains came from one sample sequenced in a study of siplizumab effects on memory and regulatory T cells. Data came from immunoSEQ multiplex PCR; TCRdb stores just in-frame clones and leaves some out. The table shows some 100,000 clones, with about 91% occurring only once. Sequencing was carried out using CD4+ T cells sorted from blood. These receptors all come from a human donor in good health. Some clones in this sample may be carry-over from other donors' samples.

As to this clone: One junction end disagrees with the germline gene, perhaps due to a read error. The chain links TRBV7-8 to TRBJ2-5; TRBD2 aligns across 11 bases. The germline gives CDR1 SGHVS, CDR2 FQNEAQ. The CDR3 contains 15 residues. The CDR3 is CASSLGLAAQEIQYF. DNA for the CDR3: TGTGCCAGCAGCTTGGGACTAGCGGCACAAGAGATCCAGTACTTC. Drawing the rest from reference TRBV7-8 and TRBJ2-5, the complete variable domain is GAGVSQSPRYKVAKRGQDVALRCDPISGHVSLFWYQQALGQGPEFLTYFQNEAQLDKSGLPSDRFFAERPEGSVSTLKIQRTQQEDSAVYLCASSLGLAAQEIQYFGPGTRLLVL.

The chain employs TRBV6-5 and TRBJ1-2; D ambiguous. This CDR3 has 13 amino acids. Germline lookup yields CDR1 MNHEY and CDR2 SVGAGI. V lost 5 bases and J 8 bases, leaving 15 bases between the germline ends. The CDR3: CASSPLWGYGYTF. CDR3 nucleotide sequence: TGTGCCAGCAGTCCCCTTTGGGGATACGGCTACACCTTC.

The rearrangement uses TRBV6-1 and TRBJ2-7; 9 bases match TRBD1. The V gene end was trimmed by 6 bases and the J gene end by 7 bases; junction bases not matched to a gene: 10. Per the germline V gene, CDR1 is MNHNS and CDR2 is SASEGT. There are 14 residues in the CDR3. CDR3: CASSWDREVREQYF. DNA for the CDR3: TGTGCCAGCAGCTGGGACAGGGAAGTTCGTGAGCAGTACTTC.

The chain recombines TRBV29-1 with TRBJ2-1; D is ambiguous. In germline, CDR1 is SQVTM, CDR2 ANQGSEA. The ends were cut back, 7 bases at V and 4 bases at J, with 8 bases in the middle. The CDR3 has 11 residues. The CDR3 loop is CSAAAYNEQFF. The CDR3 nucleotides are TGCAGCGCCGCTGCTTACAATGAGCAGTTCTTC.

The chain is built from TRBV7-9 and TRBJ2-1; 9 bases fit TRBD1. Germline V CDR1 and CDR2: SEHNR, FQNEAQ (reference sequence). V was clipped by 2 bases and J by 10 bases; unmatched bases: 12. The CDR3 is 16 amino acids. The CDR3 loop reads CASSLRRDRDQLEQFF. CDR3 sequence (DNA): TGTGCCAGCAGCTTACGGAGGGACAGGGATCAACTGGAGCAGTTCTTC.

The genes are TRBV6-5 and TRBJ2-1; 9 bases are shared with TRBD1. V was pared by 0 bases and J by 6 bases, with 6 bases of the junction left unmatched. The CDR3 runs 16 residues. CDR1 is MNHEY, CDR2 SVGAGI, per germline. CDR3 loop: CASSYSKTGGLNEQFF. The CDR3, as DNA: TGTGCCAGCAGTTACTCTAAGACAGGGGGACTCAATGAGCAGTTCTTC.

The rearrangement joins TRBV19 to TRBJ1-5; 7 positions match TRBD1. This CDR3 contains 16 residues. J was trimmed by 0 bases and V by 6 bases; bases with no gene match: 8. Germline values: CDR1 LNHDA, CDR2 SQIVND (reference sequence). DNA for the CDR3: TGTGCCAGTAGACTCCGGGACAGCAATAGCAATCAGCCCCAGCATTTT. It translates to CASRLRDSNSNQPQHF.

This clone appeared a few times. This sequence joins TRBV7-9 and TRBJ1-2, with 8 bases matching TRBD1. Germline CDR1 reads SEHNR; CDR2 reads FQNEAQ (reference sequence). The CDR3 covers 14 residues. Trimming at V came to 1 base and at J to 4 bases, leaving 2 bases not matched to a gene. The CDR3 is CASSLEQGVYGYTF. Here the CDR3 DNA reads TGTGCCAGCAGCTTAGAACAGGGGGTCTATGGCTACACCTTC.

The V call is TRBV7-8, the J call TRBJ1-2; D remains unclear. With 4 bases removed from V and 0 bases from J, the gap between germline ends came to 15 bases. The CDR3 is made up of 16 amino acids. The V gene's germline CDR1 is SGHVS and CDR2 FQNEAQ. CDR3 DNA: TGTGCCAGCAGCTATTCCCGAATCAACCCTAACTATGGCTACACCTTC. This sequence encodes CASSYSRINPNYGYTF.

This sequence joins TRBV10-3 and TRBJ2-7, with TRBD2 matching 8 bases. The CDR3 totals 11 residues. Looked up from germline, CDR1 is ENHRY and CDR2 is SYGVKD. V was pared by 10 bases and J by 2 bases, with 1 base of the junction left unmatched. DNA of the CDR3: TGTGCCACGGGGGGGACCTACGAGCAGTACTTC. As protein: CATGGTYEQYF.

The V call is TRBV7-9, the J call TRBJ2-1, with a possible D match to TRBD2 (6 bases). The germline V gene has CDR1 SEHNR and CDR2 FQNEAQ (reference sequence). Trimming took 5 bases from V and 5 from J, leaving 16 bases between them. The CDR3 runs to 15 residues. CDR3 protein: CASSPSSERNNEQFF. The CDR3 DNA follows: TGTGCCAGCAGCCCCTCTAGCGAACGTAACAATGAGCAGTTCTTC.

The genes are TRBV5-4 and TRBJ2-2; TRBD1 matches 7 bases. The germline gives CDR1 SGHNT, CDR2 YYREEE (reference sequence). The ends lost 5 bases at V and 2 bases at J; junction bases unmatched: 3. This CDR3 comprises 14 residues. CDR3 sequence: CASRDRANTGELFF. Here the CDR3 DNA reads TGTGCCAGCAGAGACAGGGCAAACACCGGGGAGCTGTTTTTT.

The CDR3 sequence is CASSLDRGSEKLFF. The CDR3 DNA is TGTGCCAGCAGCCTAGACAGGGGATCCGAAAAACTGTTTTTT. The rearrangement joins TRBV5-6 to TRBJ1-4, with 8 bases lining up with TRBD1. CDR1 is SGHDT and CDR2 is YYEEEE in the germline V gene. The CDR3 totals 14 residues. The ends lost 4 bases at V and 8 bases at J; junction bases unmatched: 7.

The gene calls are TRBV2 and TRBJ2-3; TRBD2 aligns across 9 bases. The CDR3 spans 21 residues. The junction had 30 bases not matched to a gene; V was cut back by 6 bases and J by 8 bases. Germline loops: CDR1 SNHLY, CDR2 FYNNEI. CDR3 sequence (DNA): TGTGCCAGCAGGAGACCCTCTAGCGGGAAGGGGTGGCACAACATCTGGGGTACGCAGTATTTT. Its protein is CASRRPSSGKGWHNIWGTQYF.

The V call is TRBV29-1, the J call TRBJ2-5, with TRBD2 identical over 8 bases. CDR1 SQVTM and CDR2 ANQGSEA come from the germline V gene. The CDR3 has 13 residues. The chain's CDR3 is CSHAGGSSETQYF. The DNA of the CDR3 is TGCAGTCACGCGGGGGGCTCGAGCGAGACCCAGTACTTC.

The J gene is TRBJ2-1, the V gene TRBV2, with D perhaps TRBD1 or TRBD2 (5 bases each). The length of the CDR3 is 15 residues. V was shortened by 8 bases and J by 8 bases, with 22 bases between the two germline ends. CDR1 and CDR2 (germline): SNHLY, FYNNEI. Written as DNA, the CDR3 is TGTGCCAGCCCCCCCCGGGACCGAAGAGGGGATGAGCAGTTCTTC. Translation gives CASPPRDRRGDEQFF. Full variable domain (missing parts from reference TRBV2 and TRBJ2-1): EPEVTQTPSHQVTQMGQEVILRCVPISNHLYFYWYRQILGQKVEFLVSFYNNEISEKSEIFDDQFSVERPDGSNFTLKIRSTKLEDSAMYFCASPPRDRRGDEQFFGPGTRLTVL.

The chain uses TRBV29-1 and TRBJ2-5; 11 bases are a match to TRBD2. Germline values: CDR1 SQVTM, CDR2 ANQGSEA. CDR3 size: 14 residues. The trim removed 7 bases at V and 2 bases at J, leaving 6 bases unmatched. The chain's CDR3 is CSAKLAGEQETQYF. The CDR3 DNA reads TGCAGCGCTAAACTAGCGGGAGAACAAGAGACCCAGTACTTC.

The chain's CDR3 is CASSLNTGTPNYTF. DNA of the CDR3: TGTGCCAGCAGCTTGAATACCGGGACACCAAACTACACCTTC. The V gene is TRBV7-9, the J gene TRBJ1-2; D might be TRBD1 (6 bases). This CDR3 comprises 14 residues. Per germline, CDR1 SEHNR and CDR2 FQNEAQ (reference sequence). With 3 bases removed from V and 10 bases from J, the gap between germline ends came to 18 bases.

V usage is TRBV7-3 and J usage is TRBJ2-2, with TRBD2 identical over 7 bases. The CDR3 totals 14 residues. Trimming cost V 6 bases and J 3 bases; bases outside gene matches: 4. Germline loops: CDR1 SGHTA, CDR2 FQGTGA. This CDR3 is CASRRLADTGELFF. CDR3 bases: TGTGCCAGCAGACGACTAGCCGACACCGGGGAGCTGTTTTTT.

This chain joins TRBV27 and TRBJ2-4, with 8 bases fitting TRBD1. Germline CDR1 and CDR2: MNHEY and SMNVEV (reference sequence). The V segment lost 6 bases and the J segment 6 bases; nucleotides outside the gene matches: 7. CDR3 length equals 14 residues. The CDR3 is CASSIGQGGNIQYF. The CDR3, as DNA: TGTGCCAGCAGCATCGGACAGGGTGGAAACATTCAGTACTTC.

The V call is TRBV5-1, the J call TRBJ2-3; a weak D match, TRBD2 (5 bases). Trimming removed 0 bases at V and 2 bases at J, with 13 bases between. The CDR3 length is 16 residues. Looked up from germline, CDR1 is SGHRS and CDR2 is YFSETQ. The CDR3 loop reads CASSLALSGNTDTQYF. The CDR3 DNA reads TGCGCCAGCAGCTTGGCGCTGAGCGGAAACACAGATACGCAGTATTTT.

The chain links TRBV27 to TRBJ1-1; D gene uncertain. The V and J ends lost 5 bases and 6 bases respectively, with 19 bases between them. Germline V gene sequence: CDR1 MNHEY, CDR2 SMNVEV (reference sequence). The CDR3 has 15 amino acids. CDR3 region: CASSQRTFPLSEAFF. CDR3 in DNA: TGTGCCAGCAGTCAGCGGACTTTTCCTCTGTCTGAAGCTTTCTTT.

The chain is built from TRBV4-1 and TRBJ2-7, with D unresolved. Germline CDR1 is MGHRA and CDR2 is YSYEKL. Trimming shortened V by 0 bases and J by 7 bases, and 25 bases separated the two germline ends. The CDR3 is made up of 18 amino acids. The CDR3 nucleotides are TGCGCCAGCAGCCAAGAGCCCGGCGGCGCCTCCCTTAACTGGGAGCAGTACTTC. Encoded protein: CASSQEPGGASLNWEQYF.

In nucleotides, the CDR3 is TGTGCCATCAGTGAGGCTAGCATGAATGAGCAGTTCTTC. Its protein product is CAISEASMNEQFF. This chain joins TRBV10-3 and TRBJ2-1, with a weak D call TRBD2 (5 bases). Trimming cost V 2 bases and J 7 bases, with 9 bases left between them. Germline CDR1 ENHRY, CDR2 SYGVKD. The CDR3 is made up of 13 amino acids.

This clone appeared once. This chain uses TRBV9 with TRBJ2-1; D unresolved. Germline V gene lookup returns CDR1 SGDLS and CDR2 YYNGEE. This CDR3 region has 13 residues. The V gene lost 2 bases and the J gene lost 5 bases, with 8 bases spanning the gap. CDR3 sequence: CASSVGLNNEQFF. The CDR3 nucleotides are TGTGCCAGCAGCGTTGGGCTAAACAATGAGCAGTTCTTC.

V usage is TRBV7-4 and J usage is TRBJ2-3; D is possibly TRBD1 (5 bases). The CDR3 loop spans 15 amino acids. Looked up from germline, CDR1 is SGHVT and CDR2 is SQSDAQ. V dropped 1 base and J dropped 1 base, with 9 bases sitting between them. CDR3 region: CASSLGQGGTDTQYF. As DNA, the CDR3 is TGTGCCAGCAGCTTAGGGCAGGGCGGCACAGATACGCAGTATTTT.

This clone was recorded only once. The genes are TRBV5-1 and TRBJ2-1, with 11 bases matching TRBD1. The ends lost 4 bases at V and 7 bases at J; junction bases unmatched: 7. There are 15 residues in the CDR3. Germline V gene data show CDR1 as SGHRS and CDR2 as YFSETQ. The CDR3 loop is CASSLGQGAGNEQFF. As DNA, the CDR3 is TGCGCCAGCAGCCTAGGACAGGGGGCAGGAAATGAGCAGTTCTTC.